These T cell receptor beta chains were read from a single sample in a study of cytotoxic CD8 clonotypes in ibrutinib-treated CLL. The repertoire was sequenced with immunoSEQ multiplex PCR; TCRdb's copy has only in-frame clones and lacks some. The data show some 65,000 clones, 45% to 60% seen once. The material was PBMCs, obtained after 12 months of ibrutinib treatment. These receptor sequences come from a human donor with chronic lymphocytic leukemia. The CDR3 runs from the conserved cysteine through the conserved F or W.

J gene: TRBJ2-7; V gene: TRBV2; CDR3 protein: CASSDRAGGPEQYF
J gene: TRBJ2-7; V gene: TRBV5-6; CDR3 protein: CASSLGLVRRDPYEQYF
J gene: TRBJ2-5; V gene: TRBV15; CDR3 protein: CATSRWEGRAGQETQYF
J gene: TRBJ1-6; V gene: TRBV6-6; CDR3 protein: CASRSKDNSPLHF
J gene: TRBJ2-7; V gene: TRBV27; CDR3 protein: CASRSWTSGEVSYEQYF
J gene: TRBJ1-2; V gene: TRBV11-2; CDR3 protein: CASSQSTGDSYGYTF
J gene: TRBJ2-1; V gene: TRBV6-1; CDR3 protein: CASRLLAGGGDEQFF
J gene: TRBJ1-2; V gene: TRBV7-8; CDR3 protein: CASSLAVRGNGYTF
J gene: TRBJ2-7; V gene: TRBV5-6; CDR3 protein: CASSFARPYEQYF
J gene: TRBJ1-6; V gene: TRBV7-2; CDR3 protein: CASSPALGTPLHF
J gene: TRBJ2-7; V gene: TRBV9; CDR3 protein: CASSVGDGQDSKEQYF
J gene: TRBJ1-2; V gene: TRBV6-6; CDR3 protein: CASSWQGRGGGYTF
J gene: TRBJ2-2; V gene: TRBV13; CDR3 protein: CASSGQFTNTGELFF
J gene: TRBJ2-1; V gene: TRBV28; CDR3 protein: CASSLSGREQFF
J gene: TRBJ1-4; V gene: TRBV13; CDR3 protein: CASSSRQGVGEKLFF
J gene: TRBJ1-2; V gene: TRBV6-1; CDR3 protein: CASSEAEGVYGYTF
J gene: TRBJ1-2; V gene: TRBV7-2; CDR3 protein: CASSFLLGYTF
J gene: TRBJ2-2; V gene: TRBV7-9; CDR3 protein: CASSWDRNTGELFF
J gene: TRBJ2-4; V gene: TRBV6-1; CDR3 protein: CASSEREGRTGGSKNIQYF
J gene: TRBJ2-3; V gene: TRBV19; CDR3 protein: CASSMAGPTGTQYF
J gene: TRBJ2-1; V gene: TRBV5-6; CDR3 protein: CASSFRLAGRYNEQFF
J gene: TRBJ1-2; V gene: TRBV7-6; CDR3 protein: CASSSYSLTGLNYGYTF
J gene: TRBJ1-3; V gene: TRBV7-9; CDR3 protein: CASSLGVKAGNTIYF
J gene: TRBJ1-1; V gene: TRBV7-6; CDR3 protein: CASSLAHGGVGAFF
J gene: TRBJ2-7; V gene: TRBV5-1; CDR3 protein: CASSLEAGRYEQYF
J gene: TRBJ2-3; V gene: TRBV19; CDR3 protein: CASSGGGRDTQYF
J gene: TRBJ2-1; V gene: TRBV25-1; CDR3 protein: CASKDRLAGNNEQFF